The clone carrying this T cell receptor (beta chain) showed up just a few times. No antigen is known for it. V was pared by 2 bases and J by 4 bases, with 8 bases between. Germline CDR1 and CDR2: SGHTA and FQGNSA. This CDR3 has 13 residues. Thawed PBMCs were FACS-sorted into unstimulated CD4+CD25+CD127- regulatory T cells, CD4+CD25- non-regulatory cells, CD4 and CD8 cells. The sample comes from a study of Tregs in tolerant kidney transplant recipients. Broader study findings: This study did not directly address biological reproducibility. The most relevant donor-specific Treg TCRbeta repertoire apparently came from expansion with activated donor B cells. Validation in larger populations is needed because few patients were studied.

Produced via immunoSEQ multiplex PCR; TCRdb's table is partial and in-frame only. The table lists hundreds of thousands of clones, about 80% of them singletons. V is TRBV7-2 and J is TRBJ1-1; tentatively, D is TRBD1 (5 bases). This TCR was sampled from a human donor in good health. Sequencing was carried out using CD4+ T cells from blood. In DNA, the CDR3 is TGTGCCAGCAGCTTACGACAGAGCACTGAAGCTTTCTTT. This encodes CASSLRQSTEAFF.